Given below is one T cell receptor beta chain in context. The study ran its PCR with 60 Vbeta and 13 Jbeta primers. The method was immunoSEQ multiplex PCR; TCRdb's version includes in-frame clones alone and lacks a portion of them. The sample records over 200,000 clones, around four fifths being singletons. The data derive from a study of cytomegalovirus exposure and HLA in healthy donors. Trimming removed 5 bases from V and 7 bases from J; junction bases left unmatched: 11. Germline CDR1 is MNHEY and CDR2 is SMNVEV (reference sequence). This CDR3 has 18 amino acids. The sequence was obtained from a woman between 40 and 55 years old in good health and CMV-seronegative. V is TRBV27 and J is TRBJ2-2; TRBD2 matches at 15 bases. The sequenced material came from PBMCs. CDR3: CASSQPGLAGGIHGELFF. In nucleotides, the CDR3 is TGTGCCAGCAGTCAACCGGGACTAGCGGGAGGTATCCACGGGGAGCTGTTTTTT.